This T cell receptor beta chain stems from a study of blood T cell repertoires in COVID-19. Study at large: Sources were T cells, B-cell-depleted T cells, or PBMCs; the material itself was cDNA or gDNA.

Per germline, CDR1 MDHEN and CDR2 SYDVKM. This CDR3 spans 15 amino acids. The V and J ends lost 6 bases and 2 bases respectively, with 17 bases between them. Sequencing was performed with immunoSEQ multiplex PCR; in TCRdb, only in-frame clones are kept and a portion is missing. The profile shows a few hundred thousand clones, about 85% of them singletons. Sequenced material: peripheral blood. The chain has TRBV28 and TRBJ2-7; D might be TRBD2 (6 bases). The clonotype was recovered from a woman between 18 and 29 years old with acute or convalescent COVID-19. The CDR3 protein is CASRGLPGRTYEQYF. The DNA for the CDR3 is TGTGCCAGCAGGGGGCTCCCAGGGAGGACCTACGAGCAGTACTTC.